A single count supports the clone carrying this T cell receptor (beta chain). Its antigen is not known. Some clones are missing from TCRdb's copy, which holds only in-frame ones; the method was immunoSEQ multiplex PCR. The repertoire holds 70,000 to 80,000 clones, roughly 88% seen once, with about 1.3% in the top ten. Trimming took off 6 bases at V and 6 bases at J, with 17 bases between the two ends. This CDR3 comprises 15 residues. Germline V lookup: CDR1 SEHNR, CDR2 FQNEAQ (reference sequence). This specimen comes from a study of graft-versus-host responses after intestinal transplantation. The sample here was unstimulated CD8+ T cells sorted from spleen or lymph node cells, taken before intestinal transplant. This clonotype originated in a human donor who received an intestinal transplant. This sequence joins TRBV7-9 and TRBJ1-4; no definite D call. The CDR3 loop is CASSLVEGLYEKLFF. The CDR3 DNA is TGTGCCAGCAGTCTAGTGGAGGGCTTATATGAAAAACTGTTTTTT. Full variable domain (remainder filled in from reference TRBV7-9 and TRBJ1-4): DTGVSQNPRHKITKRGQNVTFRCDPISEHNRLYWYRQTLGQGPEFLTYFQNEAQLEKSRLLSDRFSAERPKGSFSTLEIQRTEQGDSAMYLCASSLVEGLYEKLFFGSGTQLSVL.